This TCR beta chain was sequenced for a study of tumor-infiltrating lymphocytes in primary liver carcinoma. In the study overall: There were roughly 3.65 to 7.5 million productive TCRbeta reads per sample, a yield similar across tissue types. Findings and caveats of the study: Pairs of tumor regions overlapped more than tumor-adjacent and tumor-blood pairs did.

Production of TCR beta cDNA used approximately 0.45 ug total RNA together with a constant-region primer. Employing slightly modified ARM-PCR, three nested multiplex PCR rounds were run, and these gave rise to the TCR beta libraries. Rounds one and two of PCR, each of around 11 cycles, were primed with TRBV1-TRBV30 forward primers and a C-beta reverse primer. TCRdb used MiXCR to reprocess the multiplex PCR reads, holding one entry per CDR3 protein. The sample holds 100,000 to 150,000 distinct CDR3 sequences, 50% to 70% seen once. Between about 18 and 33 mg of unsorted bulk tissue served as the source from which RNA and DNA were co-extracted. CDR3 length equals 16 residues. Trimming left V 0 bases short and J 4 bases short, with 16 bases between. CDR1 is MGHRA, CDR2 YSYEKL, per germline. This clonotype showed up many times. Its antigen is still unknown.

The chain employs TRBV4-1 and TRBJ2-7, with D unresolved. This receptor was identified in a woman in her sixties with primary liver carcinoma and hepatitis B virus infection. The sample comprised liver tumor tissue from sampling region 1. Indicated subset: tumor region T1, superior pole. The CDR3 spells CASSQDTETRLYEQYF. The CDR3 bases are TGCGCCAGCAGCCAAGATACGGAGACAAGACTTTACGAGCAGTACTTC.